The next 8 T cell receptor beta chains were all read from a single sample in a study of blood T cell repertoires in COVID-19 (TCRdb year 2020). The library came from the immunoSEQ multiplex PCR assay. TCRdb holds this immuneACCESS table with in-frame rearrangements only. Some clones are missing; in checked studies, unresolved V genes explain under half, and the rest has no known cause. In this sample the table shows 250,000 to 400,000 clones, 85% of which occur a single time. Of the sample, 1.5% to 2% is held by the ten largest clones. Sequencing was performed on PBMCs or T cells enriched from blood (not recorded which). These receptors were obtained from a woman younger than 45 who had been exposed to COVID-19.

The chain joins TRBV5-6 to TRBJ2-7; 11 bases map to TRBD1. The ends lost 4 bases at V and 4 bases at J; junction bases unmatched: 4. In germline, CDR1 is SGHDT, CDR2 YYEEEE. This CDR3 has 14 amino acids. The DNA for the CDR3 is TGTGCCAGCAGCCAGGACAGGGGGCCTTACGAGCAGTACTTC. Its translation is CASSQDRGPYEQYF.

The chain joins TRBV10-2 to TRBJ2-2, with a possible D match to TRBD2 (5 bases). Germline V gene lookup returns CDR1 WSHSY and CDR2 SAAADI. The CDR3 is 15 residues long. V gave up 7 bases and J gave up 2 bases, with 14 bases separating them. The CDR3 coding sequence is TGCGCCAGCATTCAAGGAGGCTTCAACACCGGGGAGCTGTTTTTT. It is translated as CASIQGGFNTGELFF.

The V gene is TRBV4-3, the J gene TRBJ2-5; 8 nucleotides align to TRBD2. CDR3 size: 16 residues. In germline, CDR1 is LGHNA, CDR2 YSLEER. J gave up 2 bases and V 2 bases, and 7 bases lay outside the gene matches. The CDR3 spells CASSQNSAGAQETQYF. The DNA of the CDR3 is TGCGCCAGCAGCCAAAACTCAGCGGGAGCTCAAGAGACCCAGTACTTC.

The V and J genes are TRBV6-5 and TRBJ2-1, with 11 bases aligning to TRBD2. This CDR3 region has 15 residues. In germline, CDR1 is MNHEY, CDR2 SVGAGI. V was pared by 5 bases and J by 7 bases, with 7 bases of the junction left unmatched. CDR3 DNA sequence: TGTGCCAGCAGTACTAGCGGGAGCATGGGGAATGAGCAGTTCTTC. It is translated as CASSTSGSMGNEQFF.

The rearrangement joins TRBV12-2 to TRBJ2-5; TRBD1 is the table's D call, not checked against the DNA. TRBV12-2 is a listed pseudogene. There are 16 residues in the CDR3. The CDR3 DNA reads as TGTGCAAGTCGCTTTGAGGGACAGGGGGCGATGAAGACCCAGTACTTC. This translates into CASRFEGQGAMKTQYF.

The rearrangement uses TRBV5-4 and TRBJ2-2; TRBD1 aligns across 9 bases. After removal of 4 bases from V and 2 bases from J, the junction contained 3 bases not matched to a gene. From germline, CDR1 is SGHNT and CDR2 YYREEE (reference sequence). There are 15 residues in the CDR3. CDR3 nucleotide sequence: TGTGCCAGCAGCCGGGACAGGGCTAACACCGGGGAGCTGTTTTTT. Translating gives CASSRDRANTGELFF.

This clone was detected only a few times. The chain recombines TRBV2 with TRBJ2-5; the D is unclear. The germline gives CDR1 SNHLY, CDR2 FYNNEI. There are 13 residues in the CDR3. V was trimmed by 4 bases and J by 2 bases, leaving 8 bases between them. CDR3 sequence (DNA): TGTGCCAGCAGTGCGAGTCTTCAAGAGACCCAGTACTTC. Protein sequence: CASSASLQETQYF.

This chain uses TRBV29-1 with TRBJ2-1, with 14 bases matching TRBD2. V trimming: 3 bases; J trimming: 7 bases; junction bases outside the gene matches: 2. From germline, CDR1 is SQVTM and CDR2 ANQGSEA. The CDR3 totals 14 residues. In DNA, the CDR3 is TGCAGCGTTGAGGGACTAGCGGGAGAGAATGAGCAGTTCTTC. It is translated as CSVEGLAGENEQFF.